The rows below give T cell receptor beta chains drawn from one sample of a study of regulatory T cells in long-lasting Graves disease. From the multiplex PCR reads, TCRdb called clonotypes with MiXCR, one entry per CDR3 protein. The data contain approximately 460,000 distinct CDR3 sequences, roughly 15% of them singletons. These data were also filed under a second study, of T cells in Graves' hyperthyroidism and ophthalmopathy.

The sample in question was peripheral blood mononuclear cells (PBMCs), obtained at new diagnosis, from a patient treated with antithyroid drugs. Every receptor here comes from a woman aged 30 to 39 with Graves disease. Each CDR3 is given with its conserved first and last residue. D genes are given only for firm matches. Clone size is shown for a subset of rows, as once, few, many or a class of expanded clone.

clone_size | cdr3_length | d_call | j_call | v_call | cdr3_aa | cdr3_nt
. | 15 | . | TRBJ2-7 | TRBV9 | CASSVGGPSSYEQYF | TGTGCCAGCAGCGTAGGAGGTCCCTCCTCCTACGAGCAGTACTTC
. | 16 | TRBD2 | TRBJ2-5 | TRBV12-3/TRBV12-4 | CASSQGPSGSEETQYF | TGTGCCAGCAGCCAAGGTCCCAGCGGGAGTGAGGAGACCCAGTACTTC
many | 15 | TRBD1 | TRBJ2-1 | TRBV11-1 | CASSSGQGAYNEQFF | TGTGCCAGCAGCTCCGGACAGGGGGCCTACAATGAGCAGTTCTTC
. | 13 | . | TRBJ2-5 | TRBV7-7 | CASSLGPEETQYF | TGTGCTAGCAGCTTGGGCCCTGAAGAGACCCAGTACTTC
. | 16 | TRBD1 | TRBJ2-2 | TRBV7-8 | CASSLNRGRNTGELFF | TGTGCCAGCAGTCTTAACAGGGGGCGCAACACCGGGGAGCTGTTTTTT
. | 13 | TRBD2 | TRBJ2-2 | TRBV6-1 | CASRVGGAGELFF | TGTGCCAGCCGAGTCGGGGGGGCCGGGGAGCTGTTTTTT
few | 15 | . | TRBJ2-3 | TRBV5-4 | CASSRRASGTDTQYF | TGTGCCAGCAGCCGTCGGGCGAGCGGCACAGATACGCAGTATTTT
many | 15 | . | TRBJ2-1 | TRBV19 | CASSIRPFDYNEQFF | TGTGCCAGTAGTATACGCCCCTTCGACTACAATGAGCAGTTCTTC
many | 13 | . | TRBJ1-1 | TRBV11-2 | CASSLDRGTEAFF | TGTGCCAGCAGCTTAGACCGGGGCACTGAAGCTTTCTTT
many | 13 | . | TRBJ1-1 | TRBV2 | CAIRRTMNTEAFF | TGTGCCATAAGACGTACAATGAACACTGAAGCTTTCTTT
few | 11 | . | TRBJ2-7 | TRBV24-1 | CATSDPQGTYF | TGTGCCACCAGTGACCCACAGGGAACGTACTTC
many | 14 | . | TRBJ2-2 | TRBV28 | CASSLLALHGELFF | TGTGCCAGCAGTTTATTGGCCCTACACGGGGAGCTGTTTTTT
many | 14 | TRBD1 | TRBJ2-7 | TRBV3-1 | CASSQGQGGYEQYF | TGTGCCAGCAGCCAAGGACAGGGGGGCTACGAGCAGTACTTC
. | 12 | . | TRBJ2-5 | TRBV12-3/TRBV12-4 | CASSLGMETQYF | TGTGCCAGCAGTTTAGGAATGGAGACCCAGTACTTC
many | 14 | TRBD2 | TRBJ2-7 | TRBV20-1 | CSAAGTSDVHEQYF | TGCAGTGCTGCCGGGACTAGCGACGTCCACGAGCAGTACTTC
many | 14 | . | TRBJ1-2 | TRBV7-2 | CASSLVGLIYGYTF | TGTGCCAGCAGCTTAGTGGGACTTATCTATGGCTACACCTTC
many | 14 | . | TRBJ2-2 | TRBV5-1 | CASSLTRLTGELFF | TGCGCCAGCAGCTTGACCCGATTAACCGGGGAGCTGTTTTTT
many | 15 | TRBD1 | TRBJ1-5 | TRBV12-3/TRBV12-4 | CASSRTGSPNQPQHF | TGTGCCAGCAGTCGGACAGGGAGTCCGAATCAGCCCCAGCATTTT
many | 14 | TRBD1 | TRBJ1-1 | TRBV12-3/TRBV12-4 | CASSLGTVDTEAFF | TGTGCCAGCAGTTTGGGGACAGTGGACACTGAAGCTTTCTTT
once | 16 | . | TRBJ2-2 | TRBV7-9 | CASSPRDLPNTGELFF | TGTGCCAGCAGCCCAAGGGACTTACCTAACACCGGGGAGCTGTTTTTT
. | 13 | . | TRBJ2-1 | TRBV4-1 | CASSQVSPNEQFF | TGCGCCAGCAGCCAAGTGTCCCCCAATGAGCAGTTCTTC
. | 15 | . | TRBJ2-1 | TRBV14 | CASSRRGPSYNEQFF | TGTGCCAGCAGCCGTCGGGGACCCTCCTACAATGAGCAGTTCTTC
. | 14 | TRBD1 | TRBJ2-7 | TRBV25-1 | CASSQAGQGYEQYF | TGTGCCAGCAGCCAAGCGGGACAGGGGTACGAGCAGTACTTC
few | 16 | TRBD2 | TRBJ2-7 | TRBV27 | CASSPNILREVGEQYF | TGTGCCAGCAGTCCCAATATTCTGCGGGAGGTTGGCGAGCAGTACTTC
. | 19 | TRBD1 | TRBJ2-6 | TRBV18 | CASSSSTGALSSGANVLTF | TGTGCCAGCTCGTCGAGTACAGGGGCGCTCAGCTCTGGGGCCAACGTCCTGACTTTC
many | 15 | . | TRBJ2-3 | TRBV30 | CAWSGGGGPTDTQYF | TGTGCCTGGAGTGGAGGAGGGGGCCCAACAGATACGCAGTATTTT
. | 15 | . | TRBJ1-4 | TRBV4-2 | CASSQAQGSGVKLFF | TGTGCCAGCAGCCAGGCCCAGGGGTCCGGGGTAAAACTGTTTTTT
many | 13 | . | TRBJ2-2 | TRBV11-3 | CASSLEQGGELFF | TGTGCCAGCAGCTTAGAACAAGGAGGGGAGCTGTTTTTT
. | 14 | TRBD1 | TRBJ1-2 | TRBV16 | CASSRGTGPYGYTF | TGTGCCAGCAGCCGCGGGACAGGGCCCTATGGCTACACCTTC
. | 15 | . | TRBJ2-4 | TRBV7-2 | CASSFQPLAKNIQYF | TGTGCCAGCAGCTTTCAACCTCTAGCCAAAAACATTCAGTACTTC
many | 11 | . | TRBJ2-2 | TRBV28 | CASSLHGELFF | TGTGCCAGCAGTTTGCACGGGGAGCTGTTTTTT
few | 15 | TRBD2 | TRBJ2-1 | TRBV29-1 | CSVERSLAVDNEQFF | TGCAGCGTTGAACGCTCACTAGCGGTCGACAATGAGCAGTTCTTC
. | 15 | TRBD1 | TRBJ1-2 | TRBV29-1 | CSVEEGPDRGYGYTF | TGCAGCGTTGAAGAGGGCCCCGACAGGGGCTATGGCTACACCTTC
many | 12 | . | TRBJ1-1 | TRBV12-3/TRBV12-4 | CASSLLRAEAFF | TGTGCCAGCAGTTTATTAAGGGCTGAAGCTTTCTTT
few | 16 | TRBD2 | TRBJ2-3 | TRBV19 | CASSLKREELTDTQYF | TGTGCCAGTAGTCTTAAGCGGGAGGAGTTAACAGATACGCAGTATTTT